This TCR beta chain was recorded in a study of post-analysis software for immune sequencing data. cDNA libraries for TCR beta contained unique molecular identifiers. Input populations of roughly 1 to 10 million T cells gave rise to approximately 500,000 cDNA molecules. TCRdb re-called the PCR reads with MiXCR, one entry per CDR3 protein. The sample records hundreds of thousands of distinct CDR3 sequences, 25% to 30% being singletons. V lost 6 bases to trimming and J lost 8 bases; unmatched junction nucleotides: 7. CDR1 and CDR2 (germline): MNHEY, SVGEGT. The CDR3 totals 13 residues. A word on this clonotype: What it binds is not known.

Findings and limits, study-wide: The five TRBV segments detected at higher frequency in patients than in controls included TRBV5-6, TRBV5-1 and TRBV20-1.

The chain combines TRBV6-2 or TRBV6-3 with TRBJ2-1; TRBD1 matches 7 bases. The sample taken for sequencing was blood. This TCR derives from a girl aged 5-17 years with multiple sclerosis. Here the CDR3 reads CASRRPGGDEQFF. DNA for the CDR3: TGTGCCAGCAGAAGACCAGGGGGAGATGAGCAGTTCTTC.